These 21 T cell receptor beta chains were sequenced from one sample in a study of blood T cells in healthy people across ages. Alongside a J-beta primer mix, a sample-barcoded 5' primer served in a second PCR lasting about 7 to 12 cycles. TCRdb fed the 5' RACE reads into MiXCR, producing one record per CDR3 protein. Here the sample spans some 710,000 distinct CDR3 sequences, over 20% being singletons. Sequenced: blood. The receptors were sampled from a man aged 65-85 years in good health.

The V gene is TRBV25-1, the J gene TRBJ1-5; D call uncertain. Trimming took off 0 bases at V and 6 bases at J, with 9 bases between the two ends. The germline gives CDR1 MGHDK, CDR2 SYGVNS. This CDR3 has 14 amino acids. The CDR3 region is CASSEYGPSQPQHF. In DNA, the CDR3 is TGTGCCAGCAGTGAATATGGCCCCTCTCAGCCCCAGCATTTT. The full variable domain, completed using reference TRBV25-1 and TRBJ1-5, is EADIYQTPRYLVIGTGKKITLECSQTMGHDKMYWYQQDPGMELHLIHYSYGVNSTEKGDLSSESTVSRIRTEHFPLTLESARPSHTSQYLCASSEYGPSQPQHFGDGTRLSIL.

The genes are TRBV11-2 and TRBJ1-2; D is possibly TRBD1 (5 bases). The CDR3 totals 13 residues. The V end lost 1 base, the J end lost 8 bases, and 11 bases lay between the germline ends. Germline CDR1 and CDR2: SGHAT and FQNNGV. CDR3 region: CASSLGGSWGYTF. The CDR3 DNA is TGTGCCAGCAGCTTAGGGGGGTCTTGGGGCTACACCTTC.

The rearrangement links TRBV6-2 or TRBV6-3 to TRBJ2-4; 11 bases agree with TRBD2. The CDR3 is 19 residues long. Trimming cost V 2 bases and J 1 base; bases outside gene matches: 10. Germline CDR1 and CDR2: MNHEY and SVGEGT. The CDR3 DNA reads as TGTGCCAGCAGTTACCGCATAGCGGGAGGGGGGGTGGCCAAAAACATTCAGTACTTC. Translating gives CASSYRIAGGGVAKNIQYF.

J is TRBJ1-6 and V is TRBV20-1, with 7 bases identical to TRBD1. CDR3 length: 15 residues. Unmatched junction bases numbered 8, after V lost 0 bases and J lost 9 bases. Per germline, CDR1 DFQATT and CDR2 SNEGSKA (reference sequence). The CDR3 loop reads CSARDDRVLFSPLHF. DNA of the CDR3: TGCAGTGCTAGAGATGACAGGGTGCTATTTTCACCCCTCCACTTT.

This clonotype was seen more than once but under ten times. One end of the junction does not line up with germline, which may come from a read error. The chain uses TRBV5-1 and TRBJ1-5, with TRBD1 as a possible D gene (5 bases). Germline-derived CDR1 and CDR2 are SGHRS and YFSETQ. This CDR3 has 15 amino acids. The CDR3 DNA reads TGCGCCAGCAGCTTGGTTTCGGGGACGAATCGGCCCCAGCATTTT. It translates to CASSLVSGTNRPQHF.

About this clonotype: The conserved phenylalanine or tryptophan normally closing the CDR3 is absent here, so this likely arose from a read error. No DNA is shown, since the ends of the CDR3 on it are uncertain; the CDR3 is the one TCRdb lists. The CDR3 loop reads CASSLAGTGTFSI. V is TRBV5-1 and J is TRBJ2-5; the table's D gene call, TRBD2, was not cross checked with the DNA. The CDR3 has 13 residues if both end residues are counted. CDR1 and CDR2 (germline): SGHRS, YFSETQ.

This clonotype was found many times. The chain recombines TRBV18 with TRBJ2-5, with D hard to call. V gave up 4 bases and J gave up 0 bases, with 15 bases separating them. Looked up from germline, CDR1 is KGHSH and CDR2 is LQKENI. The CDR3 contains 16 residues. The CDR3 DNA sequence: TGTGCCAGCTCACAAGCCCTGAGCCTGTACCAAGAGACCCAGTACTTC. This encodes CASSQALSLYQETQYF. The full variable domain, with the rest looked up from reference TRBV18 and TRBJ2-5, is NAGVMQNPRHLVRRRGQEARLRCSPMKGHSHVYWYRQLPEEGLKFMVYLQKENIIDESGMPKERFSAEFPKEGPSILRIQQVVRGDSAAYFCASSQALSLYQETQYFGPGTRLLVL.

V usage is TRBV11-2 and J usage is TRBJ2-3; D call uncertain. V lost 3 bases and J 2 bases, leaving 12 bases between the germline ends. This CDR3 region has 15 residues. Germline CDR1 and CDR2: SGHAT and FQNNGV. CDR3 DNA: TGTGCCAGCAGCTTTTTCGCGGACGACACAGATACGCAGTATTTT. This codes for CASSFFADDTDTQYF.

This clonotype has only a few counts. The chain uses TRBV24-1 and TRBJ2-1, with D perhaps TRBD2 (5 bases). This CDR3 is built from 16 residues. The V gene's germline CDR1 is KGHDR and CDR2 SFDVKD. V lost 3 bases, J lost 9 bases, and 20 bases lay in between. The CDR3 spells CATSDPGSTVYTEQFF. CDR3 bases: TGTGCCACCAGTGATCCGGGATCCACAGTCTATACTGAGCAGTTCTTC.

A single count supports this clonotype. The J gene is TRBJ2-5, the V gene TRBV27; 10 nucleotides align to TRBD2. Matching the DNA end better, TRBJ2-1 makes the J call doubtful. This CDR3 comprises 16 residues. Germline assignment: CDR1 MNHEY and CDR2 SMNVEV (reference sequence). The CDR3 sequence is CASMHWTSGKVGEQFF. The DNA of the CDR3 is TGTGCCAGCATGCACTGGACTAGCGGAAAGGTGGGGGAGCAGTTCTTC.

The sample holds a few counts of this clonotype. The rearrangement links TRBV19 to TRBJ1-5; possibly TRBD1 for D (5 bases). CDR1 and CDR2 from the germline V gene are LNHDA and SQIVND (reference sequence). There are 14 residues in the CDR3. V lost 5 bases and J lost 3, with 11 bases in between. The CDR3 DNA reads TGTGCCAGTAGTCCCGGACATATCAATCAGCCCCAGCATTTT. Translation gives CASSPGHINQPQHF.

The chain uses TRBV18 and TRBJ2-2, with D tentatively TRBD1 (5 bases). CDR3 length equals 15 residues. CDR1 is KGHSH, CDR2 LQKENI, per germline. V was shortened by 5 bases and J by 0 bases, with 10 bases between the two germline ends. CDR3 nucleotide sequence: TGTGCCAGCTCATCAGGACAACCGAACACCGGGGAGCTGTTTTTT. Its translation: CASSSGQPNTGELFF.

The chain links TRBV12-3 or TRBV12-4 to TRBJ1-5; D possibly corresponds to TRBD1 (5 bases). The CDR3 extends over 14 amino acids. The V end lost 3 bases, the J end lost 4 bases, and 10 bases lay between the germline ends. The CDR3 sequence: CASSFWGNNQPQHF. Written as DNA, the CDR3 is TGTGCCAGCAGTTTTTGGGGGAATAATCAGCCCCAGCATTTT.

This clonotype was recorded many times. V is TRBV7-2 and J is TRBJ1-4; 7 bases are shared with TRBD1. The V and J ends lost 5 bases and 3 bases, in that order; junction bases with no gene match: 6. This CDR3 comprises 15 residues. Germline-derived CDR1 and CDR2 are SGHTA and FQGNSA. In nucleotides, the CDR3 is TGTGCCAGCAGCAAAGAGGGACAGTCTAATGAAAAACTGTTTTTT. Translation: CASSKEGQSNEKLFF.

Concerning this clonotype itself: One end of the junction does not line up with germline, which may come from a read error. This sequence joins TRBV5-1 and TRBJ1-2; 8 bases are shared with TRBD1. CDR1 is SGHRS, CDR2 YFSETQ, per germline. CDR3 length equals 13 residues. The CDR3 sequence is CTSSLGQVYGYTF. Here the CDR3 DNA reads TGCACCAGCAGCTTGGGACAGGTCTATGGCTACACCTTC.

This clonotype was counted ten times or more. The CDR3 here is CASSPSGPSTDTQYF. As DNA, the CDR3 is TGTGCCAGCAGCCCGAGCGGACCAAGCACAGATACGCAGTATTTT. The chain recombines TRBV5-4 with TRBJ2-3; possibly TRBD2 for D (5 bases). This CDR3 has 15 residues. Germline CDR1 and CDR2: SGHNT and YYREEE (reference sequence). Between the trimmed V and J ends, which lost 4 bases and 0 bases, there was a span of 12 bases.

The chain carries TRBV27 and TRBJ1-4; TRBD1 agrees at 8 bases. The V and J ends lost 6 bases and 14 bases, in that order; junction bases with no gene match: 11. This CDR3 is built from 13 residues. Germline CDR1 MNHEY, CDR2 SMNVEV (reference sequence). The CDR3 nucleotides read TGTGCCAGCAGGAACACAGGGGGTGGAAATCTGTTTTTT. Amino acids: CASRNTGGGNLFF.

This clonotype was detected a few times. CDR3 region: CSARGQGTSGRHEQFF. DNA for the CDR3: TGCAGTGCTAGAGGTCAGGGGACTAGCGGGAGACATGAGCAGTTCTTC. V and J are TRBV20-1 and TRBJ2-5, with 14 bases identical to TRBD2. The end of the DNA aligns better with TRBJ2-1, so the J call may be wrong. This CDR3 region has 16 residues. From germline, CDR1 is DFQATT and CDR2 SNEGSKA (reference sequence).

The V call is TRBV7-2, the J call TRBJ2-7; 10 bases align to TRBD2. The CDR3 covers 15 residues. Germline lookup yields CDR1 SGHTA and CDR2 FQGNSA. With 4 bases clipped from V and 5 bases from J, the junction kept 8 bases outside the gene matches. CDR3 coding DNA: TGTGCCAGCAGCTCGCTAGCGGGAGTGGCGAACGAGCAGTACTTC. It translates to CASSSLAGVANEQYF. The full variable domain, rest sourced from reference TRBV7-2 and TRBJ2-7, is GAGVSQSPSNKVTEKGKDVELRCDPISGHTALYWYRQSLGQGLEFLIYFQGNSAPDKSGLPSDRFSAERTGGSVSTLTIQRTQQEDSAVYLCASSSLAGVANEQYFGPGTRLTVT.

CDR3: CASSFSNNQPQHF. In nucleotides, the CDR3 is TGTGCCAGCAGCTTTTCGAACAATCAGCCCCAGCATTTT. V and J are TRBV7-3 and TRBJ1-5; D gene ambiguous. The CDR3 spans 13 residues. The germline V and J ends were trimmed by 3 bases and 3 bases, with 6 bases remaining between them. Germline V gives CDR1 SGHTA, CDR2 FQGTGA.

The V gene is TRBV27, the J gene TRBJ2-3; 9 bases match TRBD1. Germline V gene lookup returns CDR1 MNHEY and CDR2 SMNVEV (reference sequence). The CDR3 has 15 residues. V was clipped by 5 bases and J by 5 bases; unmatched bases: 8. The CDR3 is CASSVRDRAGDTQYF. The CDR3, as DNA: TGTGCCAGCAGTGTCCGGGACAGGGCAGGAGATACGCAGTATTTT.